The 3 T cell receptor beta chains below come from one sample, sequenced in a study of blood T cell repertoires in COVID-19. TCRdb's table, derived via immunoSEQ multiplex PCR, lists solely in-frame clones and lacks some. This sample carries more than 85,000 clones, approximately 80% of them seen once, and the ten largest clones take approximately 4%. Sequencing was performed on peripheral blood. These receptors all come from a man aged 60 to 69 with acute or convalescent COVID-19.

This clone was seen a single time. The CDR3 protein is CASLREDGLPQHF. Here the CDR3 DNA reads TGTGCCAGCCTCCGGGAGGACGGCTTGCCCCAGCATTTT. The rearrangement uses TRBV2 and TRBJ1-5; D gene uncertain. This CDR3 comprises 13 residues. The V end was cut by 8 bases, the J end by 9 bases, with 17 bases between. From germline, CDR1 is SNHLY and CDR2 FYNNEI.

The chain employs TRBV11-2 and TRBJ2-2, with 10 bases identical to TRBD2. Germline V lookup: CDR1 SGHAT, CDR2 FQNNGV. V lost 1 base and J lost 4; bases outside the gene matches: 6. The CDR3 covers 17 residues. The CDR3 DNA reads TGTGCCAGCAGCTTAGGGGCTAGCGGGAGTAGCACCGGGGAGCTGTTTTTT. Its protein is CASSLGASGSSTGELFF.

The gene calls are TRBV19 and TRBJ2-1; D possibly corresponds to TRBD2 (5 bases). The CDR3 extends over 13 amino acids. Germline lookup yields CDR1 LNHDA and CDR2 SQIVND (reference sequence). Trimming stripped 6 bases from V and 4 bases from J, with 10 bases between. The CDR3 bases are TGTGCCAGTAGGGGAGCCGGATACAATGAGCAGTTCTTC. This gives the protein CASRGAGYNEQFF.